This TCR beta chain was recovered during a study of cytomegalovirus exposure and HLA in healthy donors. Primers for the PCR totalled 60 Vbeta and 13 Jbeta. This table comes from immunoSEQ multiplex PCR, and its TCRdb copy is limited to in-frame clones, with some not included. The table has more than 200,000 clones, around 76% seen once. Worth noting for this clone: Its target is unknown.

CDR3 length: 15 amino acids. V gave up 5 bases and J gave up 2 bases, with 14 bases separating them. CDR1 SGHRS and CDR2 YFSETQ come from the germline V gene. Study results and limitations: Productive status was seen about 87% or about 30% of the time for most TCR beta V segments in an earlier analysis.

This receptor was identified in a man in his forties in good health and CMV-seropositive. The V call is TRBV5-1, the J call TRBJ2-1, with D tentatively TRBD2 (6 bases). The sample taken for sequencing was PBMCs. Here the CDR3 DNA reads TGCGCCAGCAGGATCGGAGGGTCCACCTACAATGAGCAGTTCTTC. Protein sequence: CASRIGGSTYNEQFF.